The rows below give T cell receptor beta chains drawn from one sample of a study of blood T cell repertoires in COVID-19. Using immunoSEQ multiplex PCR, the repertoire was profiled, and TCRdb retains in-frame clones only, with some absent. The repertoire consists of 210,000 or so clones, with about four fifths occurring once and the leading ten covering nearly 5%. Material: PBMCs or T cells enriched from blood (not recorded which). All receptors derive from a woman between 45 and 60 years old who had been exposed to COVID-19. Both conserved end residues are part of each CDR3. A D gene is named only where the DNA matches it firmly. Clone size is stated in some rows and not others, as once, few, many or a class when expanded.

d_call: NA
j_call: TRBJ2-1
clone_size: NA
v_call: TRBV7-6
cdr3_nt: TGTGCCAGCAGCTTGTCCGACAGCAATGAGCAGTTCTTC
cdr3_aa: CASSLSDSNEQFF

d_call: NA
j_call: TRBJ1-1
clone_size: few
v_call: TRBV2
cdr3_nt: TGTGCCAGCATATCCTCAGTTAACACTGAAGCTTTCTTT
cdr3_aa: CASISSVNTEAFF

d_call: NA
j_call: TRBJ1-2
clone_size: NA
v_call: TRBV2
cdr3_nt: TGTGCCAGCAGTGGCCCACAGGGACCGGAAGGCTACACCTTC
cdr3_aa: CASSGPQGPEGYTF

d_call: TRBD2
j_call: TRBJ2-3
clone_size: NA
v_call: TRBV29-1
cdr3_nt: TGCAGCTGGACTAGAATCACAGATACGCAGTATTTT
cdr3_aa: CSWTRITDTQYF

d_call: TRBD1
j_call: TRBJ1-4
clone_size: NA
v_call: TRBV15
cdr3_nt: TGTGCCACCAGCAACACATTACAGGGGGCCGGTGAAAAACTGTTTTTT
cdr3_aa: CATSNTLQGAGEKLFF

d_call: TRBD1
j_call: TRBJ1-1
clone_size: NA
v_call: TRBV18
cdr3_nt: TGTGCCAGCTCCCGTGTGGTTCAGGACAGGGGCGTGGGCACTGAAGCTTTCTTT
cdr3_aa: CASSRVVQDRGVGTEAFF

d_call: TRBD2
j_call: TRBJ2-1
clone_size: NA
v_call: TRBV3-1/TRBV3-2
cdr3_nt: TGTGCCAGCAGTCCCCGCGGGGGTCTCTACAATGAGCAGTTCTTC
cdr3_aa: CASSPRGGLYNEQFF

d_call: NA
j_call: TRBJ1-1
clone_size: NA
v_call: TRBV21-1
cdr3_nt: TGTGCCAGCAGCAAAAGGAGGCAGTACCTAAAATGGACTGAAGCTTTCTTT
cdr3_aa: CASSKRRQYLKWTEAFF

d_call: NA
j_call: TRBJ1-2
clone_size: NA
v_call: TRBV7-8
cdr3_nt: TGTGCCAGCAGCTTAACCCTGGGCCAGGGTAATGGCTACACCTTC
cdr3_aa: CASSLTLGQGNGYTF

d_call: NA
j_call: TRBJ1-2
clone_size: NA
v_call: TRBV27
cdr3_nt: TGTGCCAGCAGCCGGAACCGGGACATCGGGATTAACTATGGCTACACCTTC
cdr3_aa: CASSRNRDIGINYGYTF

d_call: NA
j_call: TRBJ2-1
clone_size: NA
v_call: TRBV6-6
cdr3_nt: TGTGCCAGCAGCAAAACAGTACCGAACAATGAGCAGTTCTTC
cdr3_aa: CASSKTVPNNEQFF

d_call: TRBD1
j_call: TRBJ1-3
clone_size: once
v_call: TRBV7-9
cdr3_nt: TGTGCCAGCAGATCGGACAGGGCGATCGGAAGAAACACCATATATTTT
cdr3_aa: CASRSDRAIGRNTIYF

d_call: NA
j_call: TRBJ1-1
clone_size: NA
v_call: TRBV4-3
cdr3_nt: TGCGCCAGCAGCCAGGACAGAGCGAACACTGAAGCTTTCTTT
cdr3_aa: CASSQDRANTEAFF

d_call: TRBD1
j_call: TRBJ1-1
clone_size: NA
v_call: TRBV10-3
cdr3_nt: TGTGCCATCAGTGAGGCGGGACAGGGGAACACTGAAGCTTTCTTT
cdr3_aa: CAISEAGQGNTEAFF

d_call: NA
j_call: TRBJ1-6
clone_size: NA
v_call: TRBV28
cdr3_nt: TGTGCCAGCAGTTTGGGACTGCCCGGGGCACCCCTCCACTTT
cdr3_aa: CASSLGLPGAPLHF

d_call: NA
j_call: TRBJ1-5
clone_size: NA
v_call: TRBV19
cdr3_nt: TGTGCCAGTAGCCGTCGGGGGTGGTTGGGCAATCAGCCCCAGCATTTT
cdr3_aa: CASSRRGWLGNQPQHF

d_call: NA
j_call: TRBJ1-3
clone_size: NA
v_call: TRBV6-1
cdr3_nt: TGTGCCAGCAGTGAAGGGGGGCAGGTCGGAAACACCATATATTTT
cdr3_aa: CASSEGGQVGNTIYF

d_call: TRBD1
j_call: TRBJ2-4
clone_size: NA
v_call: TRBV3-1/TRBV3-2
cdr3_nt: TGTGCCAGCAGCCATGGGACAGGGAGCGACATTCAGTACTTC
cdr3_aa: CASSHGTGSDIQYF

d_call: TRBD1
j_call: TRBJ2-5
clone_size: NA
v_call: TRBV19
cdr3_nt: TGTGCCAGTAGCAGGGGGAGATTCCAAGAGACCCAGTACTTC
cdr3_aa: CASSRGRFQETQYF

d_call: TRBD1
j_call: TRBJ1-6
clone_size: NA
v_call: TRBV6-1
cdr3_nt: TGTGCCAGCAGTGAAGCCGACAAGGGACAGTTCCATTGGCTTTCACCCCTCCACTTT
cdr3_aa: CASSEADKGQFHWLSPLHF

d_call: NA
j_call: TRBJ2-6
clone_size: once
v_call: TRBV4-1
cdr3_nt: TGCGCCAGCAGCCAAGATGGGGGACTTGGGAGGCCCCATCCCTTTGGGGCCAACGTCCTGACTTTC
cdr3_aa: CASSQDGGLGRPHPFGANVLTF

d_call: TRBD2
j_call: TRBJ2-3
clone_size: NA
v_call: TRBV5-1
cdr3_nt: TGCGCCAGCAGCCTAGCGGGGGTCACAGATACGCAGTATTTT
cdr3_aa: CASSLAGVTDTQYF

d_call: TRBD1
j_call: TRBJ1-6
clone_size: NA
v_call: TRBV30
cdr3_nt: TGTGCCTGGAGTACCGGGACAGGGTTTTTCTCCTATAATTCACCCCTCCACTTT
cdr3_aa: CAWSTGTGFFSYNSPLHF

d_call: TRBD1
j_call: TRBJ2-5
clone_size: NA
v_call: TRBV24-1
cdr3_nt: TGTGCCACCAGTGATCCGGGGGGACAGGGCGGGTTAGAGACCCAGTACTTC
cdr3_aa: CATSDPGGQGGLETQYF

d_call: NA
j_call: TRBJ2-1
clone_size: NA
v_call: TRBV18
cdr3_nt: TGTGCCAGCTCACCCCAGGGTTACAATGAGCAGTTCTTC
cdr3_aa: CASSPQGYNEQFF

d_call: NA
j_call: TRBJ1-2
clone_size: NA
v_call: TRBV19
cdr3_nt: TGTGCCAGTAGTATATTCGAGGGCTACGGCTACACCTTC
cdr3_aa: CASSIFEGYGYTF

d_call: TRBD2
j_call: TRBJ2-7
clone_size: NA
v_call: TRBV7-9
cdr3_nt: TGTGCCAGCAGCTTATCCGGGACTAGGACCTACGAGCAGTACTTC
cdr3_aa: CASSLSGTRTYEQYF

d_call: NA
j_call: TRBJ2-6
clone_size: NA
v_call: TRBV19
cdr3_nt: TGTGCCAGTAGTAGGACTGCTCTGACTAGGGAGAAAACTTTCTCTGGGGCCAACGTCCTGACTTTC
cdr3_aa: CASSRTALTREKTFSGANVLTF

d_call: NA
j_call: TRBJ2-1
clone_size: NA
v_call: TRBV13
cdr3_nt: TGTGCCAGCAGCTCGTCGGGACTTGCTAATGAGCAGTTCTTC
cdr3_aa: CASSSSGLANEQFF

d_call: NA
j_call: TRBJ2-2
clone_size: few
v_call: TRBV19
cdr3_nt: TGTGCCAGTAGTATAGGACAGGGAGGCACCGGGGAGCTGTTTTTT
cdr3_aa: CASSIGQGGTGELFF

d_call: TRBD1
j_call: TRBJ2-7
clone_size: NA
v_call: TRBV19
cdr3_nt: TGTGCCAGTAGTCCCGGACAGGGTCGCGACGAGCAGTACTTC
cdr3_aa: CASSPGQGRDEQYF

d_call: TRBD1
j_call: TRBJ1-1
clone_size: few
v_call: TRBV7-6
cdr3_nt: TGTGCCAGCAGCTTAAGGAACGTAGGGACAGGGCCCGGTGTAAACACTGAAGCTTTCTTT
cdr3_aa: CASSLRNVGTGPGVNTEAFF

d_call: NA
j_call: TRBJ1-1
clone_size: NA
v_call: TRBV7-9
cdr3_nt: TGTGCCAGCAGCTTGGACTGGGGCACTGAAGCTTTCTTT
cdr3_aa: CASSLDWGTEAFF

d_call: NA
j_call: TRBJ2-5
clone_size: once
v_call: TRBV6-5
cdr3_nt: TGTGCCAGCAGTCCAGGGAGGGAGACCCAGTACTTC
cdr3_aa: CASSPGRETQYF

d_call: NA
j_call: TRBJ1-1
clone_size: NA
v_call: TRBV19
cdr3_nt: TGTGCCAGTAGTATGGCCCCTCGGGGGGAGACTGAAGCTTTCTTT
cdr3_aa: CASSMAPRGETEAFF

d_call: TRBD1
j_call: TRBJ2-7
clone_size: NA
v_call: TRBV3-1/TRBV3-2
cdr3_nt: TGTGCCAGCAGTAGAGCAGGGGGCCCCTTCTCCTACGAGCAGTACTTC
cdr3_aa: CASSRAGGPFSYEQYF

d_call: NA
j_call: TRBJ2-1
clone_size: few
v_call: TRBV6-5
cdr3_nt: TGTGCCACGCTGGACACCTACAATGAGCAGTTCTTC
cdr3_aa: CATLDTYNEQFF

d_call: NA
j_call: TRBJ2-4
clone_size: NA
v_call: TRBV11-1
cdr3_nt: TGTGCCAGCAGCCTACAGGCGAACATTCAGTACTTC
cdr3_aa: CASSLQANIQYF

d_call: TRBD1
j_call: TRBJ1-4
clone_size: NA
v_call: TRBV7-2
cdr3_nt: TGTGCCAGCAGCTTGATGGGACAGCCTAATGAAAAACTGTTTTTT
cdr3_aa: CASSLMGQPNEKLFF

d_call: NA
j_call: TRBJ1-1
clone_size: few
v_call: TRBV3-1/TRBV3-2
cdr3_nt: TGTGCCAGCAGCCAAGATTGGACAGTCACTGAAGCTTTCTTT
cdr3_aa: CASSQDWTVTEAFF

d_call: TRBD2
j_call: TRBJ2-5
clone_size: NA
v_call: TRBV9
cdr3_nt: TGTGCCAGCAGCGTAGAGGCGGGGGGGAAAGAGACCCAGTACTTC
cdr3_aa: CASSVEAGGKETQYF

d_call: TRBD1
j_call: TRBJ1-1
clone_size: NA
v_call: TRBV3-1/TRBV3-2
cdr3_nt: TGTGCCAGCAGCCGAGCAGGGGGCGGCGGGAACACTGAAGCTTTCTTT
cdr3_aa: CASSRAGGGGNTEAFF

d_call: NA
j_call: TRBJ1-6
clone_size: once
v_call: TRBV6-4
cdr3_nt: TGTGCCAGCAGTGCCGGGGGAGATTCACCCCTCCACTTT
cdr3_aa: CASSAGGDSPLHF

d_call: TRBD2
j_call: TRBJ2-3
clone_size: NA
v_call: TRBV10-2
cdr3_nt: TGCGCCAGCAGTGAGTGGGGTAGCGGGGGGCTCGATCCCACAGATACGCAGTATTTT
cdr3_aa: CASSEWGSGGLDPTDTQYF

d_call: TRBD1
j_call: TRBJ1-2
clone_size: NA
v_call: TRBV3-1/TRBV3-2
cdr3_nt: TGTGCCAGCAGCCGGGACAGCCTTCAATCTACCTATGGCTACACCTTC
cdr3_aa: CASSRDSLQSTYGYTF

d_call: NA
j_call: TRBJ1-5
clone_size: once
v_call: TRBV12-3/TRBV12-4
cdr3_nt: TGTGCCAGCAGGAGGCGTAGCAATCAGCCCCAGCATTTT
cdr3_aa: CASRRRSNQPQHF

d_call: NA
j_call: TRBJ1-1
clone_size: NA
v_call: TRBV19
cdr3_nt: TGTGCCAGTAGTGGGTCGAGGGAGGCGGCTAACACTGAAGCTTTCTTT
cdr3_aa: CASSGSREAANTEAFF

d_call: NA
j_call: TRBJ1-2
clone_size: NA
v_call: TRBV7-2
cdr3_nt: TGTGCCAGCAGCCCCGAACCTGACAGGTACTCTGGCTACACCTTC
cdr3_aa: CASSPEPDRYSGYTF

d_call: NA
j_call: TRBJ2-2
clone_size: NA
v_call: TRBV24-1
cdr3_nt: TGTGCCACCAGTGATGCCGAGACAGTCTCCACCGGGGAGCTGTTTTTT
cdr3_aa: CATSDAETVSTGELFF

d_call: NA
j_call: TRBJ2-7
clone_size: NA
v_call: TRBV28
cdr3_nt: TGTGCCAGCAGTAGCGGTTCCTACGAGCAGTACTTC
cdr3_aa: CASSSGSYEQYF

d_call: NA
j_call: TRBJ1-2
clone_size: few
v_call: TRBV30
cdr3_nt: TGTGCCTGGGTCCCGTCCGGGACACAATATGGCTACACCTTC
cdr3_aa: CAWVPSGTQYGYTF

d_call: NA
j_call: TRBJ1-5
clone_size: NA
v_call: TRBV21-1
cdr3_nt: TGTGCCAGCCCCCACAGGGGGCTAATAGGCAATCAGCCCCAGCATTTT
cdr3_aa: CASPHRGLIGNQPQHF

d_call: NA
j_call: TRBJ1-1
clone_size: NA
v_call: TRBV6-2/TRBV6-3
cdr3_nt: TGTGCCAGCAGTTACCACAGGGACGGGAACACTGAAGCTTTCTTT
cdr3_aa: CASSYHRDGNTEAFF